A single sample gave rise to the 20 T cell receptor beta chains below, sequenced in a study of PD-1 and CTLA-4 blockade in melanoma. The assay was immunoSEQ multiplex PCR, and TCRdb's table has in-frame clones only and misses some. The table shows 25,000 to 35,000 clones, with approximately 88% occurring only once. This sample comprised CD8+ T cells from peripheral blood, obtained before anti-PD-1 treatment. Receptor source: a human donor with melanoma.

The chain uses TRBV2 and TRBJ1-1; tentative D call: TRBD1 (5 bases). The germline CDR1 and CDR2 sequences are SNHLY and FYNNEI. The V end was cut by 4 bases, the J end by 3 bases, with 12 bases between. The CDR3 loop spans 14 amino acids. CDR3 bases: TGTGCCAGCAGTGTGGGGCCGAGGGACACTGAAGCTTTCTTT. This codes for CASSVGPRDTEAFF.

The chain joins TRBV29-1 to TRBJ2-1; no firm D call. Trimming shortened V by 2 bases and J by 0 bases, and 5 bases separated the two germline ends. CDR1 and CDR2 (germline): SQVTM, ANQGSEA. The CDR3 is made up of 13 amino acids. CDR3: CSVESSSYNEQFF. The CDR3 region has the DNA TGCAGCGTTGAATCGAGCTCCTACAATGAGCAGTTCTTC.

J is TRBJ2-5 and V is TRBV7-9; D is unclear. This CDR3 region has 11 residues. Trimming stripped 8 bases from V and 3 bases from J, with 7 bases between. CDR1 SEHNR and CDR2 FQNEAQ come from the germline V gene (reference sequence). CDR3 DNA sequence: TGTGCCAGCGACCCGAAAGAGACCCAGTACTTC. Amino acid sequence: CASDPKETQYF. Based on the CDR3 plus reference TRBV7-9 and TRBJ2-5, the full variable domain is DTGVSQNPRHKITKRGQNVTFRCDPISEHNRLYWYRQTLGQGPEFLTYFQNEAQLEKSRLLSDRFSAERPKGSFSTLEIQRTEQGDSAMYLCASDPKETQYFGPGTRLLVL.

The gene calls are TRBV6-5 and TRBJ1-1, with D unresolved. Trimming removed 0 bases from V and 4 bases from J, with 12 bases in between. Germline lookup yields CDR1 MNHEY and CDR2 SVGAGI. This CDR3 region has 15 residues. This CDR3 is CASSYSVPRATEAFF. CDR3 in DNA: TGTGCCAGCAGTTACTCGGTCCCCCGGGCCACTGAAGCTTTCTTT.

This clone was observed a handful of times. Other nucleotide sequences from this sample produce the same CDR3. This sequence joins TRBV7-9 and TRBJ1-5; D is unclear. V was trimmed by 2 bases and J by 5 bases, leaving 7 bases between them. Germline-derived CDR1 and CDR2 are SEHNR and FQNEAQ (reference sequence). This CDR3 comprises 13 residues. The chain's CDR3 is CASSLTGDQPQHF. The DNA of the CDR3 is TGTGCCAGCAGCTTAACCGGGGATCAGCCCCAGCATTTT.

This clone was seen just once. This chain uses TRBV10-3 with TRBJ2-7, with 10 bases that match TRBD2. This CDR3 region has 16 residues. Germline CDR1 and CDR2: ENHRY and SYGVKD. V lost 2 bases, J lost 2 bases, and 6 bases stayed unmatched. DNA for the CDR3: TGTGCCATCAGTGAGGTTAGGACTAGCGGAACCTACGAGCAGTACTTC. Protein: CAISEVRTSGTYEQYF.

The genes are TRBV7-9 and TRBJ1-5, with a possible D match to TRBD1 (6 bases). Trimming shortened V by 0 bases and J by 0 bases, and 12 bases separated the two germline ends. This CDR3 region has 17 residues. Germline V gives CDR1 SEHNR, CDR2 FQNEAQ (reference sequence). CDR3 DNA sequence: TGTGCCAGCAGCTTAGCCTCAGGGGATCTTAGCAATCAGCCCCAGCATTTT. This encodes CASSLASGDLSNQPQHF.

The chain combines TRBV7-6 with TRBJ1-1; D gene ambiguous. The CDR3 has 17 residues. Between the trimmed V and J ends, which lost 0 bases and 4 bases, there was a span of 18 bases. The germline V gene has CDR1 SGHVS and CDR2 FNYEAQ. CDR3 sequence: CASSLAPNSREVTEAFF. Written as DNA, the CDR3 is TGTGCCAGCAGCTTAGCGCCTAACTCCCGCGAAGTCACTGAAGCTTTCTTT. The variable domain in full, completed from reference TRBV7-6 and TRBJ1-1, reads GAGVSQSPRYKVTKRGQDVALRCDPISGHVSLYWYRQALGQGPEFLTYFNYEAQQDKSGLPNDRFSAERPEGSISTLTIQRTEQRDSAMYRCASSLAPNSREVTEAFFGQGTRLTVV.

V gene TRBV29-1 combines with J gene TRBJ1-1; the D gene is possibly TRBD1 (6 bases). Germline CDR1 is SQVTM and CDR2 is ANQGSEA. Trimming stripped 2 bases from V and 10 bases from J, with 14 bases between. This CDR3 has 12 residues. The CDR3 DNA reads as TGCAGCGTTGAAAGTGACAGGTGGGGAGCTTTCTTT. Translation: CSVESDRWGAFF.

This chain joins TRBV7-9 and TRBJ1-1; D remains ambiguous. The CDR3 is 15 residues long. V lost 5 bases and J lost 0, with 13 bases in between. Germline V gene data show CDR1 as SEHNR and CDR2 as FQNEAQ (reference sequence). The CDR3 here is CASSPREPMNTEAFF. As DNA, the CDR3 is TGTGCCAGCAGCCCGAGGGAGCCGATGAACACTGAAGCTTTCTTT. Full variable domain (missing parts from reference TRBV7-9 and TRBJ1-1): DTGVSQNPRHKITKRGQNVTFRCDPISEHNRLYWYRQTLGQGPEFLTYFQNEAQLEKSRLLSDRFSAERPKGSFSTLEIQRTEQGDSAMYLCASSPREPMNTEAFFGQGTRLTVV.

The gene calls are TRBV2 and TRBJ1-2, with no clear D. This CDR3 is 13 amino acids long. Germline values: CDR1 SNHLY, CDR2 FYNNEI. V lost 1 base and J 7 bases, leaving 10 bases between the germline ends. CDR3 in amino acids: CASSEGPQSGYTF. The CDR3 DNA reads as TGTGCCAGCAGTGAAGGTCCCCAGTCTGGCTACACCTTC.

The rearrangement uses TRBV30 and TRBJ2-5, with 8 bases aligning to TRBD2. V dropped 4 bases and J dropped 1; count of bases not matched to a gene: 17. Germline V gene data show CDR1 as GTSNPN and CDR2 as SVGIG (reference sequence). CDR3 length equals 18 residues. CDR3 sequence reads: CAWTPAPGLAPIQETQYF. The DNA of the CDR3 is TGTGCCTGGACCCCCGCCCCCGGACTAGCTCCGATCCAAGAGACCCAGTACTTC.

This clone was found once. This rearrangement joins TRBV30 to TRBJ1-3, with D unclear. Germline-derived CDR1 and CDR2 are GTSNPN and SVGIG (reference sequence). V lost 4 bases to trimming and J lost 0 bases, with 13 bases between them. The CDR3 has 15 amino acids. CDR3 DNA: TGTGCCTGGAAGGACGGGGTATTCTCTGGAAACACCATATATTTT. Its translation is CAWKDGVFSGNTIYF.

The DNA for the CDR3 is TGTGCCAGCAGTACAGGGGGGTCAAATCAGCCCCAGCATTTT. It codes for CASSTGGSNQPQHF. The V and J genes are TRBV7-9 and TRBJ1-5; TRBD1 matches at 8 bases. CDR1 and CDR2 (germline): SEHNR, FQNEAQ (reference sequence). J was trimmed by 4 bases and V by 6 bases; bases with no gene match: 5. This CDR3 is built from 14 residues.

This clone was seen more than once but under ten times. V and J are TRBV7-9 and TRBJ1-5, with TRBD1 as a possible D gene (5 bases). Between the trimmed V and J ends, which lost 4 bases and 3 bases, there was a span of 10 bases. The CDR3 sequence is 14 residues long. The germline V gene encodes CDR1 SEHNR and CDR2 FQNEAQ (reference sequence). CDR3 nucleotide sequence: TGTGCCAGCAGCTGGACGGACACCAATCAGCCCCAGCATTTT. This encodes CASSWTDTNQPQHF.

This sequence joins TRBV6-5 and TRBJ1-6; D gene unclear. The CDR3 has 16 amino acids. Germline CDR1 is MNHEY and CDR2 is SVGAGI. Deletions cut 2 bases from V and 6 bases from J, with 14 bases between. This chain's CDR3 is CASSYRAHSPNSPLHF. The CDR3 DNA is TGTGCCAGCAGTTACAGGGCGCATAGTCCTAATTCACCCCTCCACTTT.

The chain recombines TRBV2 with TRBJ2-1; 11 bases are a match to TRBD2. The CDR3 length is 16 residues. The germline gives CDR1 SNHLY, CDR2 FYNNEI. V was pared by 3 bases and J by 8 bases, with 9 bases of the junction left unmatched. The CDR3 loop is CASSDGLAGGEDEQFF. The CDR3 DNA follows: TGTGCCAGCAGTGACGGCCTAGCGGGAGGAGAGGATGAGCAGTTCTTC.

The V call is TRBV3-1 (or the pseudogene TRBV3-2), the J call TRBJ2-2; weak D call: TRBD1 (5 bases). Trimming removed 4 bases at V and 4 bases at J, with 10 bases between. CDR3 size: 14 residues. The germline CDR1 and CDR2 sequences are LGHDT and YNNKEL (reference sequence). The CDR3 DNA follows: TGTGCCAGCAGCCCGTGGGGCAGCACCGGGGAGCTGTTTTTT. Translated, it gives CASSPWGSTGELFF.

The rearrangement joins TRBV4-1 to TRBJ1-1; D remains unclear. The CDR3 contains 15 residues. CDR1 is MGHRA and CDR2 is YSYEKL in the germline V gene. Trimming took off 0 bases at V and 0 bases at J, with 8 bases between the two ends. This CDR3 reads CASSQERTVNTEAFF. CDR3 sequence (DNA): TGCGCCAGCAGCCAAGAGAGAACGGTGAACACTGAAGCTTTCTTT.

V gene TRBV15 combines with J gene TRBJ2-2, with D maybe TRBD1 (5 bases). The V gene lost 1 base and the J gene lost 3 bases, with 9 bases spanning the gap. Per the germline V gene, CDR1 is LNHNV and CDR2 is YYDKDF (reference sequence). The CDR3 loop spans 15 amino acids. CDR3 loop: CATSRGGGDTGELFF. For the CDR3, the DNA is TGTGCCACCAGCAGAGGGGGCGGTGACACCGGGGAGCTGTTTTTT.